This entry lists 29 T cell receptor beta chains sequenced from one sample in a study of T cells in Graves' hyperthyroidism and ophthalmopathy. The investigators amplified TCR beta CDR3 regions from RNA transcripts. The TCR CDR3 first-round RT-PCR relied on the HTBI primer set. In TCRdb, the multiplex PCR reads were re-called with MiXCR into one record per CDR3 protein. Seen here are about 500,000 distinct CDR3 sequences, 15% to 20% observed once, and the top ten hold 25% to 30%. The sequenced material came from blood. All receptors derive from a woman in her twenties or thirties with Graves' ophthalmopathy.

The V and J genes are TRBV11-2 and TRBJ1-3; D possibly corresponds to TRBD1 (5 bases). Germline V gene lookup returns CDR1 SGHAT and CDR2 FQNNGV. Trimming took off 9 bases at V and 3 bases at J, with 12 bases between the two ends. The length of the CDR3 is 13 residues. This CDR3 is CARQVPLGNTIYF. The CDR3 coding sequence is TGTGCCAGACAGGTTCCCCTTGGAAACACCATATATTTT.

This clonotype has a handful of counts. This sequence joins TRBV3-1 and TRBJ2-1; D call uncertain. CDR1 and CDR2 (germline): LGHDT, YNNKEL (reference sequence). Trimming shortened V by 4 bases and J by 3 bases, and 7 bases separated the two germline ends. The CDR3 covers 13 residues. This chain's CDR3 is CASSPRNYNEQFF. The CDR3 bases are TGTGCCAGCAGCCCCCGGAACTACAATGAGCAGTTCTTC.

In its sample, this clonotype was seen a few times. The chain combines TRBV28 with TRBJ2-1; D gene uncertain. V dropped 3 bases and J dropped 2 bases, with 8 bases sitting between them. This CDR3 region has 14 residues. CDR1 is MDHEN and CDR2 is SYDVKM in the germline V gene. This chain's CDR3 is CASSLLEAYNEQFF. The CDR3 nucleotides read TGTGCCAGCAGTTTGCTAGAGGCCTACAATGAGCAGTTCTTC.

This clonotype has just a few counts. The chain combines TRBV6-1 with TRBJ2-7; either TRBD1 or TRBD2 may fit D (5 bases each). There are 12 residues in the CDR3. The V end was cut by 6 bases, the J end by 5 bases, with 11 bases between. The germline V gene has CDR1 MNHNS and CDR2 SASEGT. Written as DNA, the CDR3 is TGTGCCAGCAGCCCCGGGGCAAACGAGCAGTACTTC. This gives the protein CASSPGANEQYF.

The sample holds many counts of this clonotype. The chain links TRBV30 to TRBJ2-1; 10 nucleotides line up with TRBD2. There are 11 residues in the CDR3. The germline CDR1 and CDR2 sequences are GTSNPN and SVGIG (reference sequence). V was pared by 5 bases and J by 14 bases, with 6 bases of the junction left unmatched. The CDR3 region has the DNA TGTGCCTGGGATCTAGCGGGAGTGAAGTTCTTC. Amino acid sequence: CAWDLAGVKFF.

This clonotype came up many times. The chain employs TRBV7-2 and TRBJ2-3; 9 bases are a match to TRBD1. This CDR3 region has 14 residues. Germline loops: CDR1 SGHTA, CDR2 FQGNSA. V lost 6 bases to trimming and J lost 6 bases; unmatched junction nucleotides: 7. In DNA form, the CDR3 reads TGTGCCAGCAGTCAACAGACAGGGGGGGATACGCAGTATTTT. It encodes CASSQQTGGDTQYF.

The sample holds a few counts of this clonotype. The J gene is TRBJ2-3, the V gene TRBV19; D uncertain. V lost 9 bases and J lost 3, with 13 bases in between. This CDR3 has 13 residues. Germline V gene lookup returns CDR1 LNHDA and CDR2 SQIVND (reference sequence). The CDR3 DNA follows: TGTGCCAGCAGTTCGGGCAGAACAGATACGCAGTATTTT. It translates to CASSSGRTDTQYF.

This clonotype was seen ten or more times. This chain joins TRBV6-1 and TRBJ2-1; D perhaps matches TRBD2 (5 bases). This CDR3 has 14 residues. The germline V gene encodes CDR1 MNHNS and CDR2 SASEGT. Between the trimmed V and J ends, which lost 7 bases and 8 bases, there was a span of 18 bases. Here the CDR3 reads CASKLDLGSDEQFF. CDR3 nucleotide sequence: TGTGCCAGCAAATTGGACTTAGGAAGTGATGAGCAGTTCTTC.

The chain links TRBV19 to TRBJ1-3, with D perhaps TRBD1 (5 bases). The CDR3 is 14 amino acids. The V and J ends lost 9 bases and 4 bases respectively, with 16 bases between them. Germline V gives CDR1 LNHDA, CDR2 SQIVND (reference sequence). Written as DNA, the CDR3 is TGTGCCAGCCAGGGTTTCGCTCCGGGAAACACCATATATTTT. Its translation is CASQGFAPGNTIYF.

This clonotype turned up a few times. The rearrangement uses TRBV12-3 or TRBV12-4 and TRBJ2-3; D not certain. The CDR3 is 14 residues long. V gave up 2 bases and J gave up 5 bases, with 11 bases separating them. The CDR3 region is CASSLLVSGDTQYF. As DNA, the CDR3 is TGTGCCAGCAGTTTACTAGTCTCCGGAGATACGCAGTATTTT.

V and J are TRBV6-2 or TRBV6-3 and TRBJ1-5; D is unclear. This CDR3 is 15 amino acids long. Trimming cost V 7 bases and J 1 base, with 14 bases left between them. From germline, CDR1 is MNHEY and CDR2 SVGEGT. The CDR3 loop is CASTYVGSSNQPQHF. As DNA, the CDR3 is TGTGCCAGCACCTACGTGGGGAGCAGCAATCAGCCCCAGCATTTT.

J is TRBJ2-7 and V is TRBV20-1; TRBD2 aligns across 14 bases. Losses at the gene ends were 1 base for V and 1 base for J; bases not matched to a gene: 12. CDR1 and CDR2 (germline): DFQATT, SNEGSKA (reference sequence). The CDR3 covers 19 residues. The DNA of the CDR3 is TGCAGTGCTAGAGGGACAGGAGGGACTAGCGGGAGCCGTTCCTACGAGCAGTACTTC. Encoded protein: CSARGTGGTSGSRSYEQYF.

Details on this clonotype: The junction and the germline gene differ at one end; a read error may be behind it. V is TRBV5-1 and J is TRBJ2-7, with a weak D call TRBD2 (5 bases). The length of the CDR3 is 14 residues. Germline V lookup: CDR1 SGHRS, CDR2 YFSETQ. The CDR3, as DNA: TGCGCCAGCAGCCCCCTTGGGAGAGAGTACGAGCATTACTTC. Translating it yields CASSPLGREYEHYF. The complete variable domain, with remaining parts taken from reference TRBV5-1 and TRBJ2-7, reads KAGVTQTPRYLIKTRGQQVTLSCSPISGHRSVSWYQQTPGQGLQFLFEYFSETQRNKGNFPGRFSGRQFSNSRSEMNVSTLELGDSALYLCASSPLGREYEHYFGPGTRLTVT.

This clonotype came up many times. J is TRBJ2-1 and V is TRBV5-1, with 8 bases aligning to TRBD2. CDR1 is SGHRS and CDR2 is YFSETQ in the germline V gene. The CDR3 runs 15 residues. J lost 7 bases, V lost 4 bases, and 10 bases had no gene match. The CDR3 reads CASSGTSFLLNEQFF. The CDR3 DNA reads TGCGCCAGCAGCGGGACTAGTTTCCTTTTGAATGAGCAGTTCTTC.

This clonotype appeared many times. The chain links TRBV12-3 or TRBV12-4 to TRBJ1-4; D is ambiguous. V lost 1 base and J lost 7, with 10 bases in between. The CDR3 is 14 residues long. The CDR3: CASSLGPLSEKLFF. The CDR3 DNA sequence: TGTGCCAGCAGTTTAGGACCCCTGAGTGAAAAACTGTTTTTT.

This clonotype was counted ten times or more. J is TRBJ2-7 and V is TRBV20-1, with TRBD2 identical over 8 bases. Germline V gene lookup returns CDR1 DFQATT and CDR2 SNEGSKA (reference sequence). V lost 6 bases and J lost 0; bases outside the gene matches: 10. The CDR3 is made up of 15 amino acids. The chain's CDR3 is CSAHPLSGSSYEQYF. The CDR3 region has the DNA TGCAGTGCGCACCCTTTGAGCGGGAGCTCCTACGAGCAGTACTTC.

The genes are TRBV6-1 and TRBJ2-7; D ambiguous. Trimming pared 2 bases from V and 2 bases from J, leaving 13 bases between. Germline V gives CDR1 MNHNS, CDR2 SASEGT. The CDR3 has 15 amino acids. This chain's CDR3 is CASSESPGRAYEQYF. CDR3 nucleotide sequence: TGTGCCAGCAGTGAATCCCCTGGTAGGGCCTACGAGCAGTACTTC.

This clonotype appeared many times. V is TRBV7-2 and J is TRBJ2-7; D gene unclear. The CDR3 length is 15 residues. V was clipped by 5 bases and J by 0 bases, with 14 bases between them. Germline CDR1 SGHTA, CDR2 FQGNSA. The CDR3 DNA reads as TGTGCCAGCAGCCCCTTTGGGCGGAGCTCCTACGAGCAGTACTTC. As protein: CASSPFGRSSYEQYF.

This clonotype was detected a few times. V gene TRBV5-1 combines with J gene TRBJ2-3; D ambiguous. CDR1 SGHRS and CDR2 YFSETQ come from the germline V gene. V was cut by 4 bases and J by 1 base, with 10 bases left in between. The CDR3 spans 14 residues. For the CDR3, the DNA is TGCGCCAGCAGCGCCGGAGTGGGCACAGATACGCAGTATTTT. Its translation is CASSAGVGTDTQYF.

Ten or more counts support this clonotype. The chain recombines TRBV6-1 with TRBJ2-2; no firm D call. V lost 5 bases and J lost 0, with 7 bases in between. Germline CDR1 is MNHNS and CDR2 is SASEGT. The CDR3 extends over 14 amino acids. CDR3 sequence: CASSSPANTGELFF. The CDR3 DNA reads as TGTGCCAGCAGTTCCCCAGCGAACACCGGGGAGCTGTTTTTT.

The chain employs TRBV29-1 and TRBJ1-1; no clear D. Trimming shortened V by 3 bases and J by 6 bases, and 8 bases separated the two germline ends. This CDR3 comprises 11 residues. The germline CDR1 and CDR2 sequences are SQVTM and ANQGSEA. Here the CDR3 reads CSVDGWPEAFF. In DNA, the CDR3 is TGCAGCGTTGATGGTTGGCCTGAAGCTTTCTTT.

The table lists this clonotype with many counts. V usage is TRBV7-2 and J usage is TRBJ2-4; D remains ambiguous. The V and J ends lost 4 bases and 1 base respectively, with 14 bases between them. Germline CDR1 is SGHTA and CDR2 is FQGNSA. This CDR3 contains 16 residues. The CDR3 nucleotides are TGTGCCAGCAGCTCCATAGAAGGTGTGGCCAAAAACATTCAGTACTTC. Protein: CASSSIEGVAKNIQYF.

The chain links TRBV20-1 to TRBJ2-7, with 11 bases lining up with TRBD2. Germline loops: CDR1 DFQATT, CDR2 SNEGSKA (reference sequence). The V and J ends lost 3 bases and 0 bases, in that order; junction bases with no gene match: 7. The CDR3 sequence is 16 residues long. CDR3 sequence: CSASFRLAGLSYEQYF. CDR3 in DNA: TGCAGTGCTAGCTTCCGACTAGCGGGACTCTCCTACGAGCAGTACTTC.

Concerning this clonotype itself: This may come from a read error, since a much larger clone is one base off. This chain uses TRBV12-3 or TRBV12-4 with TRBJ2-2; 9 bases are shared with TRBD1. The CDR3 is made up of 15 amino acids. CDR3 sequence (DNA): TGTGCCAGCAGATTCGGACAGGGGAACACCGAGGAGCTGTTTTTT. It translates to CASRFGQGNTEELFF.

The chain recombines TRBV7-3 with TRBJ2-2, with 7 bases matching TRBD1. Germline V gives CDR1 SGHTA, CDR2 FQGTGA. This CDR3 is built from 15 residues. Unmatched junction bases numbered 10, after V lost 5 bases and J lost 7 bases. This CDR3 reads CASSRDRLTGGELFF. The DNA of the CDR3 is TGTGCCAGCAGCCGGGACAGACTCACGGGCGGGGAGCTGTTTTTT.

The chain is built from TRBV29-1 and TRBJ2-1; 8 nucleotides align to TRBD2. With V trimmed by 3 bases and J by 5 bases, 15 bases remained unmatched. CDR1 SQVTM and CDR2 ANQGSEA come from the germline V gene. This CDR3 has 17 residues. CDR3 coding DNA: TGCAGCGTTGAGTTTCTAGCGGGTAAACACCGCCACAATGAGCAGTTCTTC. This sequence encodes CSVEFLAGKHRHNEQFF.

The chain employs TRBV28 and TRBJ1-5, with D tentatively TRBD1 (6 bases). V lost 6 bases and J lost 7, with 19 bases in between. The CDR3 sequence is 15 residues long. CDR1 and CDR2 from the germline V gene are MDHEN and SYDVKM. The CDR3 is CASSPRQAMGQPQHF. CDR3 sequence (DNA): TGTGCCAGCAGCCCCCGACAGGCTATGGGACAGCCCCAGCATTTT.

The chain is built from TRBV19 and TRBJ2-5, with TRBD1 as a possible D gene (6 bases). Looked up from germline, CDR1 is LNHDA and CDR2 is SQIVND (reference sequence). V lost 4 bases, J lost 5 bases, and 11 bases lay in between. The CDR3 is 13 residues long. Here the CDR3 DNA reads TGTGCCAGTAGTACCCCTCAGGGGGAGACCCAGTACTTC. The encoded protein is CASSTPQGETQYF.

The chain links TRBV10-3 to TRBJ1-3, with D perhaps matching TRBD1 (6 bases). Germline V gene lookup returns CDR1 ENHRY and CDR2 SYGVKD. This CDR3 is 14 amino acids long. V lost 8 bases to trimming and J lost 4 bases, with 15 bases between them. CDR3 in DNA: TGTGCCATCGGTGGTGAGGGGGACGGAAACACCATATATTTT. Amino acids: CAIGGEGDGNTIYF.